The 26 T cell receptor beta chains below come from one sample, sequenced in a study of blood T cell repertoires in COVID-19. Profiled with immunoSEQ multiplex PCR; TCRdb holds only in-frame clones, not every one. Among roughly 150,000 clones listed, about nine tenths were seen once. The sequenced sample consisted of peripheral blood. These receptors originate from a woman in her sixties or seventies with acute or convalescent COVID-19.

The chain is built from TRBV5-4 and TRBJ2-2; 8 bases agree with TRBD1. The CDR3 sequence is 16 residues long. The germline V gene has CDR1 SGHNT and CDR2 YYREEE (reference sequence). The J segment lost 4 bases and the V segment lost 0 bases, leaving 5 bases of the junction unmatched. The CDR3 DNA reads TGTGCCAGCAGCTTGGTTCAGGGGGCGGTCACCGGGGAGCTGTTTTTT. Protein sequence: CASSLVQGAVTGELFF.

This chain uses TRBV11-2 with TRBJ2-3; D uncertain. V lost 3 bases to trimming and J lost 6 bases, with 7 bases between them. CDR3 length: 12 amino acids. Germline V lookup: CDR1 SGHAT, CDR2 FQNNGV. The CDR3 region is CASSLNRDTQYF. CDR3 coding DNA: TGTGCCAGCAGCTTGAACCGGGATACGCAGTATTTT.

The chain links TRBV18 to TRBJ1-1; D unclear. The CDR3 has 13 residues. Germline values: CDR1 KGHSH, CDR2 LQKENI. The V and J ends lost 6 bases and 2 bases respectively, with 10 bases between them. The CDR3 DNA reads as TGTGCCAGCTCCCCTGTTGTAAACACTGAAGCTTTCTTT. It specifies CASSPVVNTEAFF.

This chain connects TRBV9 to TRBJ2-1, with 9 nucleotides matching TRBD1. CDR1 and CDR2 from the germline V gene are SGDLS and YYNGEE. There are 16 residues in the CDR3. V gave up 4 bases and J gave up 4 bases; unmatched junction bases: 9. CDR3: CASSPPTGGLYNEQFF. DNA for the CDR3: TGTGCCAGCAGCCCTCCGACAGGGGGTCTTTACAATGAGCAGTTCTTC.

V and J are TRBV10-3 and TRBJ1-6; D gene uncertain. From germline, CDR1 is ENHRY and CDR2 SYGVKD. The CDR3 is 13 amino acids. V lost 3 bases and J lost 7, with 7 bases in between. The chain's CDR3 is CAISDGRNSPLHF. The DNA for the CDR3 is TGTGCCATCAGTGACGGGAGGAATTCACCCCTCCACTTT.

This clone was detected once. The chain has TRBV7-9 and TRBJ1-5; 7 bases fit TRBD1. Germline assignment: CDR1 SEHNR and CDR2 FQNEAQ (reference sequence). The CDR3 length is 14 residues. Trimming took 2 bases from V and 6 from J; bases not matched to a gene: 4. The CDR3 loop is CASSLQGDGQPQHF. Here the CDR3 DNA reads TGTGCCAGCAGCTTACAGGGGGACGGTCAGCCCCAGCATTTT.

This clone was counted only a few times. The gene calls are TRBV4-3 and TRBJ1-6, with D hard to call. V lost 0 bases and J lost 3, with 6 bases in between. CDR3 length equals 15 residues. Germline CDR1 reads LGHNA; CDR2 reads YSLEER. This CDR3 reads CASSQDLIYNSPLHF. In DNA form, the CDR3 reads TGCGCCAGCAGCCAAGACCTTATCTATAATTCACCCCTCCACTTT.

The V and J genes are TRBV7-2 and TRBJ2-3, with unresolved D. CDR1 is SGHTA and CDR2 is FQGNSA in the germline V gene. The CDR3 sequence is 12 residues long. V shed 4 bases and J shed 3 bases, with 5 bases lying between them. CDR3: CASSSGTDTQYF. The DNA for the CDR3 is TGTGCCAGCAGCTCCGGTACAGATACGCAGTATTTT.

The gene calls are TRBV2 and TRBJ2-3, with a weak D call TRBD1 (6 bases). Germline CDR1 reads SNHLY; CDR2 reads FYNNEI. This CDR3 is built from 12 residues. Trimming removed 7 bases from V and 9 bases from J, with 14 bases in between. The CDR3 DNA reads TGTGCCAGCACCGAAAGGGGGTTGACGCAGTATTTT. As protein: CASTERGLTQYF.

This clone was counted a few times. The rearrangement links TRBV9 to TRBJ1-5; the D gene is possibly TRBD1 (6 bases). CDR3 size: 15 residues. Germline CDR1 is SGDLS and CDR2 is YYNGEE. Between the trimmed V and J ends, which lost 2 bases and 10 bases, there was a span of 19 bases. The CDR3 loop is CASSVEGGSNSPQHF. CDR3 nucleotides: TGTGCCAGCAGCGTTGAAGGGGGAAGTAACAGCCCCCAGCATTTT.

J is TRBJ1-1 and V is TRBV4-3, with D tentatively TRBD1 (6 bases). This CDR3 is built from 13 residues. CDR1 LGHNA and CDR2 YSLEER come from the germline V gene. Between the trimmed V and J ends, which lost 0 bases and 11 bases, there was a span of 13 bases. The chain's CDR3 is CASSQDRAGEAFF. CDR3 coding DNA: TGCGCCAGCAGCCAAGATCGGGCAGGGGAGGCTTTCTTT.

The chain employs TRBV4-3 and TRBJ2-2, with a possible D match to TRBD2 (6 bases). Looked up from germline, CDR1 is LGHNA and CDR2 is YSLEER. This CDR3 has 16 amino acids. Trimming shortened V by 0 bases and J by 1 base, and 9 bases separated the two germline ends. CDR3 in DNA: TGCGCCAGCAGCCAAGATTCGGGACTGAACACCGGGGAGCTGTTTTTT. Translation gives CASSQDSGLNTGELFF.

The chain uses TRBV2 and TRBJ1-2; D may be TRBD1 (6 bases). The CDR3 is 15 amino acids. Trimming took off 3 bases at V and 4 bases at J, with 15 bases between the two ends. Germline V gene data show CDR1 as SNHLY and CDR2 as FYNNEI. CDR3 sequence (DNA): TGTGCCAGCAGTGATCAGTTACGAGGGGGCTATGGCTACACCTTC. Its translation: CASSDQLRGGYGYTF. The complete variable domain, with remaining parts taken from reference TRBV2 and TRBJ1-2, reads EPEVTQTPSHQVTQMGQEVILRCVPISNHLYFYWYRQILGQKVEFLVSFYNNEISEKSEIFDDQFSVERPDGSNFTLKIRSTKLEDSAMYFCASSDQLRGGYGYTFGSGTRLTVV.

The V call is TRBV19, the J call TRBJ2-4; 8 positions match TRBD1. CDR3 length: 14 residues. J lost 8 bases, V lost 7 bases, and 10 bases had no gene match. Germline V gene lookup returns CDR1 LNHDA and CDR2 SQIVND (reference sequence). CDR3 in DNA: TGTGCCAGTACCCCCGAGGGACAGGTTGACATTCAGTACTTC. Residues: CASTPEGQVDIQYF.

The chain couples TRBV28 to TRBJ2-3; D is uncertain. The CDR3 contains 12 residues. V was cut by 6 bases and J by 5 bases, with 9 bases left in between. Germline V gives CDR1 MDHEN, CDR2 SYDVKM. CDR3 in DNA: TGTGCCAGCAGCCTCACTCGAGATACGCAGTATTTT. This encodes CASSLTRDTQYF.

The chain couples TRBV6-2 or TRBV6-3 to TRBJ1-5, with TRBD1 as a possible D gene (5 bases). The CDR3 loop spans 15 amino acids. The ends were cut back, 2 bases at V and 3 bases at J, with 11 bases in the middle. The V gene's germline CDR1 is MNHEY and CDR2 SVGEGT. Here the CDR3 reads CASSYGMTVNQPQHF. The CDR3 nucleotides are TGTGCCAGCAGTTACGGGATGACAGTCAATCAGCCCCAGCATTTT.

The rearrangement links TRBV10-2 to TRBJ1-1; D is unclear. The CDR3 is made up of 14 amino acids. Trimming shortened V by 8 bases and J by 3 bases, and 16 bases separated the two germline ends. CDR1 and CDR2 from the germline V gene are WSHSY and SAAADI. The DNA for the CDR3 is TGCGCCAGCCGCCTTGAGGGTTGGGACACTGAAGCTTTCTTT. Amino acid sequence: CASRLEGWDTEAFF.

The rearrangement joins TRBV5-4 to TRBJ2-1, with 11 bases identical to TRBD2. This CDR3 contains 15 residues. Trimming removed 5 bases from V and 3 bases from J; junction bases left unmatched: 4. Germline V gene sequence: CDR1 SGHNT, CDR2 YYREEE (reference sequence). The CDR3 loop is CASSPTSGSYNEQFF. DNA of the CDR3: TGTGCCAGCAGTCCCACTAGCGGGAGCTACAATGAGCAGTTCTTC.

The chain combines TRBV6-2 or TRBV6-3 with TRBJ1-5; a weak D match, TRBD1 (6 bases). The ends were cut back, 2 bases at V and 7 bases at J, with 12 bases in the middle. This CDR3 is 14 amino acids long. Germline CDR1 is MNHEY and CDR2 is SVGEGT. The DNA of the CDR3 is TGTGCCAGCAGTTACGGGGGGGCAAGGCAGCCCCAGCATTTT. Translated, it gives CASSYGGARQPQHF.

The V gene is TRBV5-4, the J gene TRBJ2-1; 13 bases fit TRBD2. The V gene's germline CDR1 is SGHNT and CDR2 YYREEE (reference sequence). The CDR3 is 17 amino acids. J lost 8 bases, V lost 0 bases, and 8 bases had no gene match. CDR3 amino acids: CASSLDTSGGDFYEQFF. As DNA, the CDR3 is TGTGCCAGCAGCTTGGATACTAGCGGGGGGGATTTCTATGAGCAGTTCTTC.

The J gene is TRBJ2-7, the V gene TRBV6-4; 14 positions match TRBD2. This CDR3 spans 19 amino acids. Germline lookup yields CDR1 MRHNA and CDR2 SNTAGT. V lost 4 bases to trimming and J lost 3 bases; unmatched junction nucleotides: 14. For the CDR3, the DNA is TGTGCCAGCAGTGTCCAAACCGGGACTAGCGGGAGAGGAAGCTACGAGCAGTACTTC. It specifies CASSVQTGTSGRGSYEQYF.

The chain links TRBV19 to TRBJ1-2; 7 bases are shared with TRBD1. The V gene's germline CDR1 is LNHDA and CDR2 SQIVND (reference sequence). This CDR3 has 19 residues. With 4 bases clipped from V and 0 bases from J, the junction kept 17 bases outside the gene matches. The CDR3: CASSTPGQKKTITNYGYTF. In DNA form, the CDR3 reads TGTGCCAGTAGTACCCCGGGACAGAAGAAGACCATCACTAACTATGGCTACACCTTC.

The chain employs TRBV5-6 and TRBJ1-6; a possible D gene is TRBD1 (5 bases). Between the trimmed V and J ends, which lost 2 bases and 6 bases, there was a span of 12 bases. CDR1 and CDR2 (germline): SGHDT, YYEEEE. The CDR3 consists of 15 residues. Written as DNA, the CDR3 is TGTGCCAGCAGCTTAGGTCGCAGGGCTAATTCACCCCTCCACTTT. Encoded protein: CASSLGRRANSPLHF.

The chain combines TRBV6-5 with TRBJ1-1; no firm D call. The CDR3 is 14 residues long. From germline, CDR1 is MNHEY and CDR2 SVGAGI. V was trimmed by 6 bases and J by 1 base, leaving 12 bases between them. The DNA for the CDR3 is TGTGCCAGCAGAAGAAACCAGGCGAACACTGAAGCTTTCTTT. Protein: CASRRNQANTEAFF.

CDR3 sequence reads: CASSFEDSTGELFF. The DNA for the CDR3 is TGTGCCAGCAGCTTCGAGGACAGCACCGGGGAGCTGTTTTTT. The chain uses TRBV7-6 and TRBJ2-2; weak D call: TRBD1 (6 bases). Trimming took off 3 bases at V and 4 bases at J, with 9 bases between the two ends. The length of the CDR3 is 14 residues. Germline loops: CDR1 SGHVS, CDR2 FNYEAQ.

The chain recombines TRBV5-1 with TRBJ1-3, with no clear D. The germline V gene has CDR1 SGHRS and CDR2 YFSETQ. V shed 6 bases and J shed 4 bases, with 11 bases lying between them. The CDR3 is 13 amino acids. CDR3 loop: CASKRAGGNTIYF. CDR3 in DNA: TGCGCCAGCAAGAGGGCAGGAGGAAACACCATATATTTT.